The source of this T cell receptor (beta chain) is a study of T cells after yellow fever vaccination. TCRdb reanalysed the 5' RACE reads using MiXCR and keeps one entry per CDR3 protein. This sample has approximately 510,000 distinct CDR3 sequences, with less than 25% found just once. This sample comprised PBMCs, obtained roughly 20 days after the first yellow fever vaccination. The sequence derives from a man in his late teens or twenties who received the YFV17D yellow fever vaccine.

CDR3 sequence: CAVEPGTSGGRTYNEQFF. Written as DNA, the CDR3 is TGTGCCGTCGAGCCGGGGACTAGCGGGGGCAGGACCTACAATGAGCAGTTCTTC. V and J are TRBV10-3 and TRBJ2-1, with 14 bases fitting TRBD2. Germline-derived CDR1 and CDR2 are ENHRY and SYGVKD. The CDR3 consists of 18 residues. V dropped 11 bases and J dropped 2; count of bases not matched to a gene: 14.